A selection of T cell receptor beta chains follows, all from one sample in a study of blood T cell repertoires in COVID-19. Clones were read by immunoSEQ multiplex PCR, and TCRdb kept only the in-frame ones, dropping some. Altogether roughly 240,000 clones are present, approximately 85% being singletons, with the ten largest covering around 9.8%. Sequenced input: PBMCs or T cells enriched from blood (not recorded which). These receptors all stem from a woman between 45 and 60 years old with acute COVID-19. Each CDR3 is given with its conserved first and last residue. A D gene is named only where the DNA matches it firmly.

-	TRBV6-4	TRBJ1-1	TGTGCCAGCAGTGACTCTACAGATAACACTGAAGCTTTCTTT	CASSDSTDNTEAFF
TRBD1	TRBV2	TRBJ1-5	TGTGCCAGCAGTAGGGACAGGAATGGAATACATAACAATCAGCCCCAGCATTTT	CASSRDRNGIHNNQPQHF
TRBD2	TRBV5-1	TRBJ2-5	TGCGCCAGCAGCTTGGGGGTAGCGGGCCGGGGGGGGGCGAAGACCCAGTACTTC	CASSLGVAGRGGAKTQYF
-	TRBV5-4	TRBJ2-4	TGTGCCAGCAGCTTGGGGCAGACTATAGAAAACATTCAGTACTTC	CASSLGQTIENIQYF
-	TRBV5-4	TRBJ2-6	TGTGCCAGCAGCCGTAATTCTGGGGCCAACGTCCTGACTTTC	CASSRNSGANVLTF
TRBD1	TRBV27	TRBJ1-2	TGTGCCAGCAGTCCGACAGGGGGCACCTATGGCTACACCTTC	CASSPTGGTYGYTF
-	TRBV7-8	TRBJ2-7	TGTGCCAGCAGCTTAGCTAACAGGGAGGGGCAGTACTTC	CASSLANREGQYF
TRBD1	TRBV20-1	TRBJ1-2	TGCAGTGCTAGAGTCGGGGACAGGGGCTACTTC	CSARVGDRGYF
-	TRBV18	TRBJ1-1	TGTGCCAGCTCACAGACAGCTAACACTGAAGCTTTCTTT	CASSQTANTEAFF
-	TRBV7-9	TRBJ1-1	TGTGCCAGCAGCCCCCAGGGCATGAACACTGAAGCTTTCTTT	CASSPQGMNTEAFF
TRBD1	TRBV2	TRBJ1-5	TGTGCCAGCAGCCTCCGACAGGGGGACAATCAGCCCCAGCATTTT	CASSLRQGDNQPQHF